What follows is one T cell receptor (beta chain) and its context. Its antigen remains unidentified. The sample carries other DNA sequences with the same CDR3. The sample belongs to a study of cytomegalovirus exposure and HLA in healthy donors. Study in general: Caucasian-associated ancestry cluster membership applied to around 80% of under 450 genotyped donors. The study, taken as a whole, reports: The authors judged a highly shared variant cluster likely a sequencing artifact.

The records omit this donor's CMV serostatus. The CDR3 extends over 14 amino acids. V was pared by 1 base and J by 3 bases, with 9 bases between. Germline V gene sequence: CDR1 LNHDA, CDR2 SQIVND (reference sequence). The primer mix had 60 Vbeta and 13 Jbeta primers. Some clones are missing from TCRdb's copy, which holds only in-frame ones; the method was immunoSEQ multiplex PCR. The table records about 180,000 clones, just over 70% of them present only once. This receptor was obtained from a human donor in good health. The rearrangement joins TRBV19 to TRBJ1-1; TRBD1 is a possible D gene (5 bases). Specimen: PBMCs. CDR3 residues: CASSIGQGDTEAFF. The CDR3 DNA is TGTGCCAGTAGTATAGGGCAGGGTGACACTGAAGCTTTCTTT.